Below, 26 T cell receptor beta chains from the same sample are listed, as sequenced in a study of technical replicates of blood from a few donors. TCRdb's table, derived via immunoSEQ multiplex PCR, lists solely in-frame clones and lacks some. Of around 81,000 clones listed, 95% were seen once; the top ten hold about 0.36%. The sequenced material came from T cells isolated from PBMCs. Receptor source: a human donor in good health.

The chain is built from TRBV6-5 and TRBJ1-5; 9 bases align to TRBD1. This CDR3 is built from 14 residues. Trimming cost V 6 bases and J 2 bases; bases outside gene matches: 2. Germline CDR1 is MNHEY and CDR2 is SVGAGI. The CDR3 here is CASRGQGGNQPQHF. In DNA, the CDR3 is TGTGCCAGCAGGGGACAGGGTGGCAATCAGCCCCAGCATTTT.

This chain uses TRBV27 with TRBJ1-4; possible D gene TRBD1, 6 bases. Trimming stripped 6 bases from V and 5 bases from J, with 13 bases between. Germline V gene sequence: CDR1 MNHEY, CDR2 SMNVEV (reference sequence). The CDR3 extends over 14 amino acids. The CDR3 nucleotides are TGTGCCAGCAGACTACAGGGTGGGAATGAAAAACTGTTTTTT. This codes for CASRLQGGNEKLFF. The full variable domain, completed using reference TRBV27 and TRBJ1-4, is EAQVTQNPRYLITVTGKKLTVTCSQNMNHEYMSWYRQDPGLGLRQIYYSMNVEVTDKGDVPEGYKVSRKEKRNFPLILESPSPNQTSLYFCASRLQGGNEKLFFGSGTQLSVL.

V is TRBV9 and J is TRBJ1-4; TRBD1 might be the D (5 bases). This CDR3 has 14 residues. Trimming removed 7 bases from V and 8 bases from J, with 18 bases in between. CDR1 SGDLS and CDR2 YYNGEE come from the germline V gene. CDR3 in amino acids: CASSPGGTKEKLFF. Here the CDR3 DNA reads TGTGCCAGCTCCCCCGGGGGGACGAAAGAAAAACTGTTTTTT.

In DNA form, the CDR3 reads TGTGCCAGCAGAGGAGAGAACTTTGAGGGCTACACCTTC. This codes for CASRGENFEGYTF. The chain uses TRBV9 and TRBJ1-2; D call uncertain. Germline V gene sequence: CDR1 SGDLS, CDR2 YYNGEE. This CDR3 spans 13 amino acids. The V and J ends lost 5 bases and 8 bases respectively, with 16 bases between them.

This sequence joins TRBV7-9 and TRBJ1-3; D gene ambiguous. Trimming left V 1 base short and J 2 bases short, with 6 bases between. From germline, CDR1 is SEHNR and CDR2 FQNEAQ (reference sequence). The CDR3 loop spans 14 amino acids. CDR3: CASSLGGTGNTIYF. Here the CDR3 DNA reads TGTGCCAGCAGCTTAGGTGGCACTGGAAACACCATATATTTT.

The chain combines TRBV7-9 with TRBJ2-7; 11 nucleotides match TRBD1. V gave up 4 bases and J gave up 3 bases; unmatched junction bases: 5. The CDR3 contains 15 residues. Germline V gives CDR1 SEHNR, CDR2 FQNEAQ (reference sequence). CDR3 nucleotides: TGTGCCAGCAGCTACCCGGGACAGGGGGTCTACGAGCAGTACTTC. The encoded protein is CASSYPGQGVYEQYF.

CDR3: CAWNPLGQGAVGANVLTF. The CDR3 DNA reads TGTGCCTGGAACCCACTTGGACAGGGGGCGGTTGGGGCCAACGTCCTGACTTTC. The chain has TRBV30 and TRBJ2-6, with 11 bases identical to TRBD1. With 4 bases clipped from V and 3 bases from J, the junction kept 11 bases outside the gene matches. The CDR3 sequence is 18 residues long. Germline lookup yields CDR1 GTSNPN and CDR2 SVGIG (reference sequence).

The chain combines TRBV30 with TRBJ1-2; the D gene is possibly TRBD1 (5 bases). The germline CDR1 and CDR2 sequences are GTSNPN and SVGIG (reference sequence). The CDR3 covers 13 residues. V was clipped by 1 base and J by 4 bases, with 10 bases between them. CDR3 sequence reads: CAWSGQGGYGYTF. CDR3 DNA sequence: TGTGCCTGGAGTGGGCAGGGAGGCTATGGCTACACCTTC.

The chain combines TRBV5-1 with TRBJ2-2, with a weak D call TRBD1 (5 bases). Trimming removed 2 bases at V and 7 bases at J, with 12 bases between. Germline CDR1 and CDR2: SGHRS and YFSETQ. The CDR3 covers 14 residues. Here the CDR3 DNA reads TGCGCCAGCAGCTTATCAGGGATTGGCGGGGAGCTGTTTTTT. Residues: CASSLSGIGGELFF.

The J gene is TRBJ2-1, the V gene TRBV6-1, with a weak D call TRBD1 (5 bases). Germline assignment: CDR1 MNHNS and CDR2 SASEGT. V was shortened by 2 bases and J by 7 bases, with 24 bases between the two germline ends. The CDR3 spans 18 residues. This chain's CDR3 is CASSERWGRVEIINEQFF. CDR3 DNA sequence: TGTGCCAGCAGTGAAAGGTGGGGCAGGGTAGAAATTATAAATGAGCAGTTCTTC.

This chain links TRBV30 with TRBJ1-5; D is unresolved. Trimming left V 2 bases short and J 1 base short, with 6 bases between. The CDR3 totals 13 residues. Germline V CDR1 and CDR2: GTSNPN, SVGIG (reference sequence). CDR3 sequence (DNA): TGTGCCTGGAGTACCCTAAGCAATCAGCCCCAGCATTTT. Protein: CAWSTLSNQPQHF.

The genes are TRBV14 and TRBJ2-7; D is unclear. Looked up from germline, CDR1 is SGHDN and CDR2 is FVKESK. The CDR3 is made up of 13 amino acids. V lost 3 bases to trimming and J lost 4 bases, with 10 bases between them. The CDR3 spells CASSQAYGYEQYF. For the CDR3, the DNA is TGTGCCAGCAGCCAGGCCTACGGGTACGAGCAGTACTTC.

V and J are TRBV15 and TRBJ2-7, with D perhaps TRBD1 (5 bases). Germline V lookup: CDR1 LNHNV, CDR2 YYDKDF (reference sequence). The V gene lost 2 bases and the J gene lost 4 bases, with 6 bases spanning the gap. The length of the CDR3 is 12 residues. The CDR3 DNA reads as TGTGCCACCAGCAGACAGGGATACGAGCAGTACTTC. Protein product: CATSRQGYEQYF.

This rearrangement joins TRBV12-5 to TRBJ2-3, with 11 bases identical to TRBD2. The CDR3 length is 17 residues. CDR1 is LGHNT and CDR2 is FRNRAP in the germline V gene. Germline trimming cut 0 bases from V and 3 bases from J; bases unmatched to any gene: 5. The CDR3 spells CASGLVLGTSGTDTQYF. As DNA, the CDR3 is TGTGCTAGTGGTTTGGTACTGGGGACTAGCGGAACAGATACGCAGTATTTT.

This chain connects TRBV9 to TRBJ2-4; 9 bases are shared with TRBD2. V shed 4 bases and J 2 bases; nucleotides not matched to a gene: 7. Germline V CDR1 and CDR2: SGDLS, YYNGEE. The CDR3 sequence is 16 residues long. The CDR3, as DNA: TGTGCCAGCAGCCCGTTAGCGGGAGCCTCCAAAAACATTCAGTACTTC. This encodes CASSPLAGASKNIQYF.

This clone was detected once. The chain couples TRBV9 to TRBJ2-2; TRBD1 is a possible D gene (6 bases). The CDR3 length is 15 residues. Germline-derived CDR1 and CDR2 are SGDLS and YYNGEE. V dropped 5 bases and J dropped 1 base, with 12 bases sitting between them. The CDR3 protein is CASSDGTLNTGELFF. As DNA, the CDR3 is TGTGCCAGCAGTGACGGGACACTGAACACCGGGGAGCTGTTTTTT.

The chain combines TRBV5-1 with TRBJ1-2; TRBD1 aligns across 10 bases. With 3 bases clipped from V and 4 bases from J, the junction kept 6 bases outside the gene matches. This CDR3 region has 15 residues. Per the germline V gene, CDR1 is SGHRS and CDR2 is YFSETQ. CDR3 sequence reads: CASSYRTGGGYGYTF. The CDR3 coding sequence is TGCGCCAGCAGCTATAGGACAGGGGGTGGCTATGGCTACACCTTC.

The rearrangement links TRBV27 to TRBJ1-2; possibly TRBD1 for D (5 bases). Trimming left V 0 bases short and J 7 bases short, with 15 bases between. The CDR3 contains 15 residues. CDR1 MNHEY and CDR2 SMNVEV come from the germline V gene (reference sequence). The CDR3 is CASSLSWQGLSGYTF. The DNA for the CDR3 is TGTGCCAGCAGTTTATCCTGGCAGGGTCTGAGTGGCTACACCTTC.

The rearrangement uses TRBV7-9 and TRBJ2-7; a weak D match, TRBD1 (5 bases). CDR3 size: 12 residues. V lost 5 bases, J lost 3 bases, and 8 bases lay in between. Germline-derived CDR1 and CDR2 are SEHNR and FQNEAQ (reference sequence). The CDR3 nucleotides are TGTGCCAGCAGCCGCCAGGGCTACGAGCAGTACTTC. Its protein is CASSRQGYEQYF.

The V call is TRBV28, the J call TRBJ1-2; the match to TRBD1 covers 7 bases. CDR3 size: 13 residues. V was clipped by 4 bases and J by 5 bases; unmatched bases: 4. Per germline, CDR1 MDHEN and CDR2 SYDVKM. CDR3 nucleotides: TGTGCCAGCAGTTCATCAGGGGGTTATGGCTACACCTTC. This sequence encodes CASSSSGGYGYTF.

The chain joins TRBV7-6 to TRBJ1-1, with D possibly matching TRBD1 (5 bases). The germline gives CDR1 SGHVS, CDR2 FNYEAQ. There are 13 residues in the CDR3. The germline V and J ends were trimmed by 5 bases and 6 bases, with 13 bases remaining between them. Here the CDR3 reads CASSGIGDPEAFF. In DNA form, the CDR3 reads TGTGCCAGCAGCGGGATAGGGGATCCTGAAGCTTTCTTT.

This clone was seen a few times. This chain links TRBV20-1 with TRBJ2-7; D not certain. The ends were cut back, 3 bases at V and 3 bases at J, with 6 bases in the middle. The CDR3 is made up of 11 amino acids. In germline, CDR1 is DFQATT, CDR2 SNEGSKA (reference sequence). CDR3 bases: TGCAGTGCTAGCTACTTCTACGAGCAGTACTTC. Its translation: CSASYFYEQYF.

The gene calls are TRBV9 and TRBJ2-7; 7 nucleotides line up with TRBD2. CDR1 is SGDLS and CDR2 is YYNGEE in the germline V gene. The CDR3 consists of 16 residues. V trimming: 4 bases; J trimming: 0 bases; junction bases outside the gene matches: 10. This CDR3 is CASSNFPGGSSYEQYF. CDR3 sequence (DNA): TGTGCCAGCAGCAACTTTCCGGGCGGGAGCTCCTACGAGCAGTACTTC.

The chain couples TRBV5-1 to TRBJ2-7; 9 bases map to TRBD2. This CDR3 has 12 amino acids. CDR1 and CDR2 from the germline V gene are SGHRS and YFSETQ. Trimming cost V 9 bases and J 4 bases; bases outside gene matches: 5. The CDR3 is CANKREAYEQYF. In DNA, the CDR3 is TGCGCCAATAAGCGGGAGGCATACGAGCAGTACTTC.

The CDR3 DNA sequence: TGTGCCAGCAGACCAGGGAGGAATGAGCAGTTCTTC. It codes for CASRPGRNEQFF. The chain combines TRBV2 with TRBJ2-1; possible D gene TRBD2, 6 bases. Per germline, CDR1 SNHLY and CDR2 FYNNEI. This CDR3 is built from 12 residues. V was cut by 6 bases and J by 7 bases, with 10 bases left in between. Full variable domain (missing parts from reference TRBV2 and TRBJ2-1): EPEVTQTPSHQVTQMGQEVILRCVPISNHLYFYWYRQILGQKVEFLVSFYNNEISEKSEIFDDQFSVERPDGSNFTLKIRSTKLEDSAMYFCASRPGRNEQFFGPGTRLTVL.

The V call is TRBV7-6, the J call TRBJ2-2, with TRBD1 matching 8 bases. J gave up 7 bases and V 6 bases, and 4 bases lay outside the gene matches. The CDR3 contains 13 residues. Germline V gene lookup returns CDR1 SGHVS and CDR2 FNYEAQ. CDR3 protein: CASRPQGVGELFF. The CDR3, as DNA: TGTGCCAGCAGACCACAGGGGGTCGGGGAGCTGTTTTTT.